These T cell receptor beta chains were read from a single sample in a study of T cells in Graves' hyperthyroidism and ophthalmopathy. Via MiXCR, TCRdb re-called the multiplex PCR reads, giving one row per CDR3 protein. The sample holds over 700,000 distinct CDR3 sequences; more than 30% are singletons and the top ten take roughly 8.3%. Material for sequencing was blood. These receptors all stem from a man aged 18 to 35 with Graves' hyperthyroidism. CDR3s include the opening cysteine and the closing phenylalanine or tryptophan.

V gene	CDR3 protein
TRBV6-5	CATNRDYGYTF
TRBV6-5	CASSYPYLNTEAFF
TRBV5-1	CASSLADAYEQYF
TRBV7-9	CASSATDGTNYGYTF
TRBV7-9	CASSSTVSYEQYF
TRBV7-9	CASSLPGERNGELFF
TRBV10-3	CATSGGPSYEQYF
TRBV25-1	CACSAQIDYGYTF
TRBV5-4	CASSAPGHVEQYF
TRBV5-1	CASSSGQGAQGAFF
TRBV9	CASSSPSHGTGIYEQYF
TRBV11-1	CASSQGLQSYEQYF
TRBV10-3	CAISESRANVLTF
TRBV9	CASSVEMDSEAFF
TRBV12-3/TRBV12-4	CASSLAGTDEKLFF
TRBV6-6	CALLGLSGNTIYF
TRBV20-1	CSARQGFAGNTIYF
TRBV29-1	CSVDPLEAFF
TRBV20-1	CSATRGRGEQYF
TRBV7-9	CASSLGTDRDQETQYF
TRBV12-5	CASGLSYGYTF
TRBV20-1	CSARDPLGTGYEQYF
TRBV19	CASSINMEAGELFF
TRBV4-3	CASSQEFGLRSLHF